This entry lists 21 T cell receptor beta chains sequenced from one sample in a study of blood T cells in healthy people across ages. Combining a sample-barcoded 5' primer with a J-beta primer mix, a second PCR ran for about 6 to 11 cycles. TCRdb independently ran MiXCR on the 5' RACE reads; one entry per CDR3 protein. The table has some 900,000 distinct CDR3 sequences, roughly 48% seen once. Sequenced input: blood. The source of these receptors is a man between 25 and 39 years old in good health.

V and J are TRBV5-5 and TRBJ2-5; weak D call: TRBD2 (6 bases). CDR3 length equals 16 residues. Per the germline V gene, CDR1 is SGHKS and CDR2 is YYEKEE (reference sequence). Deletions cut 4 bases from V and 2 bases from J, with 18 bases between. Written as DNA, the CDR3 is TGTGCCAGCAGCCTACTCCCGGGACTCCTTCAAGAGACCCAGTACTTC. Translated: CASSLLPGLLQETQYF. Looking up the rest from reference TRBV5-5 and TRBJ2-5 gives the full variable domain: DAGVTQSPTHLIKTRGQQVTLRCSPISGHKSVSWYQQVLGQGPQFIFQYYEKEERGRGNFPDRFSARQFPNYSSELNVNALLLGDSALYLCASSLLPGLLQETQYFGPGTRLLVL.

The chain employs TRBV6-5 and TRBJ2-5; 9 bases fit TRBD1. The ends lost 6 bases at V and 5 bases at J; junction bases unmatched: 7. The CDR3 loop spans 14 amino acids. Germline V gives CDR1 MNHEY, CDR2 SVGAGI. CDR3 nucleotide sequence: TGTGCCAGCAGACCAACAGGGGGCTCGGAGACCCAGTACTTC. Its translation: CASRPTGGSETQYF.

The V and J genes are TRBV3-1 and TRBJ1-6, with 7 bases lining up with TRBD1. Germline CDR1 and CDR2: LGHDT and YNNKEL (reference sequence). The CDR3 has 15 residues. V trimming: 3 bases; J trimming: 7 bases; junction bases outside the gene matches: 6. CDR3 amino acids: CASSHWDRPNSPLHF. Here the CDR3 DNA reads TGTGCCAGCAGCCACTGGGACAGACCCAATTCACCCCTCCACTTT.

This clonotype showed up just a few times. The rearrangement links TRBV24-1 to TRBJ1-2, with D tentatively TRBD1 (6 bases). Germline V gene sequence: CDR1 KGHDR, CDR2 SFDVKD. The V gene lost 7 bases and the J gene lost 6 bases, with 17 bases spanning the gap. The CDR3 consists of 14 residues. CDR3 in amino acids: CATRANRDLHGYTF. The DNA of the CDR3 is TGTGCCACCAGAGCTAACAGGGACCTCCATGGCTACACCTTC.

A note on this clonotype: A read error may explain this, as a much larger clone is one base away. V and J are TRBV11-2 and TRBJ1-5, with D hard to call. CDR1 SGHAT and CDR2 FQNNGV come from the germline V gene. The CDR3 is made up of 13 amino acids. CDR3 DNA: TGTGCCGGCAGTCATGGAGGTCGCCAGCCCCAGCATTTT. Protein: CAGSHGGRQPQHF.

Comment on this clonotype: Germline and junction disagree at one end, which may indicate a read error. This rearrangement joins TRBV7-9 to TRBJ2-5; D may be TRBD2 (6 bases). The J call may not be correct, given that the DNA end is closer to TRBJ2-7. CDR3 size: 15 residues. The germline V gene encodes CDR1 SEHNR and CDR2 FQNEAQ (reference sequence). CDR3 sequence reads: CASSDSGGEEDEQYF. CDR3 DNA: TGTGCTAGCAGCGACAGTGGTGGGGAGGAGGACGAGCAGTACTTC.

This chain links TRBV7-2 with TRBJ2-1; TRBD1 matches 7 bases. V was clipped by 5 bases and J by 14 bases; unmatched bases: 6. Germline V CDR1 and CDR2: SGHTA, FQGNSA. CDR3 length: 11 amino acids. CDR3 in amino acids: CASSAGTVEFF. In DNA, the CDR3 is TGTGCCAGCAGCGCCGGGACAGTAGAGTTCTTC.

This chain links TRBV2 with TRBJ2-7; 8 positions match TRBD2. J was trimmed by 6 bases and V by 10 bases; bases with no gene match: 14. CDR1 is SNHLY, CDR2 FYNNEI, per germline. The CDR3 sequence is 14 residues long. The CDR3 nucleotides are TGTGCCACCACGAGGGGACTAGTCGGTTCCGAGCAGTACTTC. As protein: CATTRGLVGSEQYF.

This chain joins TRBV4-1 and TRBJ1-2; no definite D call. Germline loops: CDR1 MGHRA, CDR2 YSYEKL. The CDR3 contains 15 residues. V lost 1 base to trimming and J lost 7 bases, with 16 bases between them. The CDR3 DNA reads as TGCGCCAGCAGCCAAGCGGTCGACGGGTCGCGTGGCTACACCTTC. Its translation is CASSQAVDGSRGYTF.

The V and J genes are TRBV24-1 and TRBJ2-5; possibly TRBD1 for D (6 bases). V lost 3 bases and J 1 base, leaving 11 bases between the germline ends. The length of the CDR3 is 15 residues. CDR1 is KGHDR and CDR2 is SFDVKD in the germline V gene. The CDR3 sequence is CATSDPTGLQETQYF. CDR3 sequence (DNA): TGTGCCACCAGTGATCCCACAGGGCTCCAAGAGACCCAGTACTTC.

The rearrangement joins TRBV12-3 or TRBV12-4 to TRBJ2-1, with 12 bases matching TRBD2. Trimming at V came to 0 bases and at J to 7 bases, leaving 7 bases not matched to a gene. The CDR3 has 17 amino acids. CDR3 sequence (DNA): TGTGCCAGCAGTTTAGCGCTCCTAGCGGGGGGGTTTAATGAGCAGTTCTTC. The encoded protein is CASSLALLAGGFNEQFF.

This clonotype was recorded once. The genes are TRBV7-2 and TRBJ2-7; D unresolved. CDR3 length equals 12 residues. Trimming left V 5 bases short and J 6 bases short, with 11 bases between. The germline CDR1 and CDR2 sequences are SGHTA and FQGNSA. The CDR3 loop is CASSLLPGEQYF. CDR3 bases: TGTGCCAGCAGCCTATTACCGGGCGAGCAGTACTTC. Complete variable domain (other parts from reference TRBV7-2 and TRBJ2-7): GAGVSQSPSNKVTEKGKDVELRCDPISGHTALYWYRQSLGQGLEFLIYFQGNSAPDKSGLPSDRFSAERTGGSVSTLTIQRTQQEDSAVYLCASSLLPGEQYFGPGTRLTVT.

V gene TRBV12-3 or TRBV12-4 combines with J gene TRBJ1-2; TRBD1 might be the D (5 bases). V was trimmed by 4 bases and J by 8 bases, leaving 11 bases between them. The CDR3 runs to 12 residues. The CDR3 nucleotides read TGTGCCAGCAGTTCAACCTGGGGGGGCTACACCTTC. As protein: CASSSTWGGYTF.

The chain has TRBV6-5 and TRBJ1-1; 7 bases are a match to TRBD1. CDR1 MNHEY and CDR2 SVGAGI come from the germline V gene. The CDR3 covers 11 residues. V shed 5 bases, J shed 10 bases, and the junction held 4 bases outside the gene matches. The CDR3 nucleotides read TGTGCCAGCAGTCCAGGGGGGGCAGCTTTCTTT. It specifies CASSPGGAAFF.

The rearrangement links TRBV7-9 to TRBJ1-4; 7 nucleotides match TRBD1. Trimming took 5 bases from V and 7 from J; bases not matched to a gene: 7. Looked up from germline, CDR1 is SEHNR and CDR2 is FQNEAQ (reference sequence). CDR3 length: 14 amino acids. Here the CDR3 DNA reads TGTGCCAGCAGCAAGACAGGGTTGGGTGAAAAACTGTTTTTT. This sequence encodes CASSKTGLGEKLFF.

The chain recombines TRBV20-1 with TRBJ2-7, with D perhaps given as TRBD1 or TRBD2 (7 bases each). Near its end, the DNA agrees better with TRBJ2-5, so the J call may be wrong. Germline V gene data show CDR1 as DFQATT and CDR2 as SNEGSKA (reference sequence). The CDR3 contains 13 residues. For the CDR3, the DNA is TGCAGTGCTAGGGGAGGGGGCTGGGAGACCCAGTACTTC. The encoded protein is CSARGGGWETQYF.

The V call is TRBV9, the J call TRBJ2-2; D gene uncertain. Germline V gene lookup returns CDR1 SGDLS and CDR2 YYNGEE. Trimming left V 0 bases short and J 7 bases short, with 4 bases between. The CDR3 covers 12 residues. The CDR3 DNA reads TGTGCCAGCAGCGTAGATGTCGGGGAGCTGTTTTTT. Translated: CASSVDVGELFF. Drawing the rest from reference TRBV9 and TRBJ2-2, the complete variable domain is DSGVTQTPKHLITATGQRVTLRCSPRSGDLSVYWYQQSLDQGLQFLIQYYNGEERAKGNILERFSAQQFPDLHSELNLSSLELGDSALYFCASSVDVGELFFGEGSRLTVL.

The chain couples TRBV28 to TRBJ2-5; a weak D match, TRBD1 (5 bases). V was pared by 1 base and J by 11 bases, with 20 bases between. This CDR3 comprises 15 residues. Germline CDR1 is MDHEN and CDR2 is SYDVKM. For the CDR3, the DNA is TGTGCCAGCAGTTTATATCGTGGCAGGGTCCTTGAGCAGTACTTC. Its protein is CASSLYRGRVLEQYF.

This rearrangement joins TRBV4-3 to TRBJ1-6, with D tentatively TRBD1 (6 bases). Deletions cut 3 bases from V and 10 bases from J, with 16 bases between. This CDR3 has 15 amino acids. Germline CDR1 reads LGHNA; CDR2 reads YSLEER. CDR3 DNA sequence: TGCGCCAGCAGCCAGACAGGAGGGGGGCGGTCACCCCTCCACTTT. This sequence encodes CASSQTGGGRSPLHF.

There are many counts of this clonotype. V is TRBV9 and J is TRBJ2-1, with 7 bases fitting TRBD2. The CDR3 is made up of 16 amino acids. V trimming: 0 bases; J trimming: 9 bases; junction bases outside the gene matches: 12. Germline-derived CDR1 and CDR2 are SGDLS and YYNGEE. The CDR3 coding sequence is TGTGCCAGCAGCGTAGCTGGCTATGGGGGGGGAGGTGAGCAGTTCTTC. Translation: CASSVAGYGGGGEQFF.

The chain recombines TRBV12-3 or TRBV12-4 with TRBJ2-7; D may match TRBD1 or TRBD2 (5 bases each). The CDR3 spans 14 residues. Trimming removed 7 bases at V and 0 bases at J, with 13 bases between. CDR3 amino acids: CASNPGPSSYEQYF. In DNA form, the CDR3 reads TGTGCCAGCAATCCGGGACCTAGCTCCTACGAGCAGTACTTC.